The 21 T cell receptor beta chains presented below share a single source sample, sequenced in a study of T cell clonality in common variable immunodeficiency. Measured with immunoSEQ multiplex PCR; TCRdb has only the in-frame clones, and not every one. This set yields over 13,000 clones and no singletons; the top ten hold around 8.5%. General observations from the study: Reportedly, TCR beta sequences from common variable immunodeficiency showed fewer deletions and N-nucleotide insertions.

Antigen specificity for these receptors is unknown. Sequencing was done on a sample of peripheral blood mononuclear cells. Receptor source: a human donor with common variable immunodeficiency.

In its sample, this clone is medium-sized. The part of the CDR3 DNA that was read is TGTGCCACCAGCACACCTCGAGGGCAGTCCTATGGC. This encodes CATSTPRGQSYG. The whole CDR3 protein reads CATSTPRGQSYGYTF. V usage is TRBV15 and J usage is TRBJ1-2, with unresolved D. The read terminates 3 residues before the CDR3 end, so the remaining end is supplied by the germline J gene. Trimming pared 4 bases from V and 4 bases from J, leaving 16 bases between. CDR3 length: 15 amino acids. From germline, CDR1 is LNHNV and CDR2 YYDKDF (reference sequence).

This clone was observed a handful of times. The DNA ends 3 residues before the CDR3 does, and the rest of the CDR3 is filled in from the germline J gene. The rearrangement links TRBV6-2 or TRBV6-3 to TRBJ1-1, with TRBD1 identical over 7 bases. After removal of 10 bases from V and 7 bases from J, the junction contained 21 bases not matched to a gene. Germline CDR1 reads MNHEY; CDR2 reads SVGEGT. The CDR3 has 16 residues. CDR3 in amino acids: CATSIQRQGGFDEAFF. The sequenced part of the CDR3 DNA is TGTGCCACCAGCATCCAGAGACAGGGTGGGTTTGATGAA.

This clone was detected only a few times. The CDR3 goes on 3 residues after the read ends, and that part is filled in from the germline J gene. The rearrangement joins TRBV7-9 to TRBJ2-7; 8 bases agree with TRBD1. The CDR3 covers 13 residues. With V trimmed by 4 bases and J by 2 bases, 1 base remained unmatched. Germline CDR1 and CDR2: SEHNR and FQNEAQ (reference sequence). The CDR3 region is CASSSRGPYEQYF. The CDR3 bases that were read are TGTGCCAGCAGCTCCAGGGGGCCCTACGAG.

Note on this clone: The read stops 3 residues short of the end of the CDR3; the missing end is completed from the germline J gene. This chain joins TRBV7-2 and TRBJ1-5; D unclear. V was cut by 5 bases and J by 4 bases, with 15 bases left in between. Germline CDR1 and CDR2: SGHTA and FQGNSA. The CDR3 covers 15 residues. The DNA read from the CDR3 is TGTGCCAGCAGCAAAGAGGCAGGACTTAATCAGCCC. Amino acid sequence: CASSKEAGLNQP. The full CDR3 protein is CASSKEAGLNQPQHF.

About this clone itself: Coverage ceases 3 residues before the CDR3 finishes, and the germline J gene fills in the end. The chain has TRBV7-8 and TRBJ2-1; 11 bases are a match to TRBD2. The CDR3 sequence is 15 residues long. Trimming removed 3 bases from V and 2 bases from J; junction bases left unmatched: 0. Germline V gene data show CDR1 as SGHVS and CDR2 as FQNEAQ. The CDR3 DNA, read in part, is TGTGCCAGCAGCTTGACTAGCGGGGCCTACAATGAG. This translates into CASSLTSGAYNE. The entire CDR3 protein is CASSLTSGAYNEQFF. The whole variable domain, filled in from reference TRBV7-8 and TRBJ2-1, reads GAGVSQSPRYKVAKRGQDVALRCDPISGHVSLFWYQQALGQGPEFLTYFQNEAQLDKSGLPSDRFFAERPEGSVSTLKIQRTQQEDSAVYLCASSLTSGAYNEQFFGPGTRLTVL.

This clone occurred a few times. The sequenced part of the CDR3 DNA is TGTGCCAGCAGTTATAGCTGGGCGCAGGGGGCCTACGAG. Its translation: CASSYSWAQGAYE. The entire CDR3 sequence reads CASSYSWAQGAYEQYF. The chain joins TRBV6-2 or TRBV6-3 to TRBJ2-7; TRBD1 matches at 7 bases. The CDR3 goes on 3 residues after the read ends, and that part is filled in from the germline J gene. Germline values: CDR1 MNHEY, CDR2 SVGEGT. The CDR3 is 16 residues long. Germline trimming cut 3 bases from V and 2 bases from J; bases unmatched to any gene: 10.

This clone was counted between two and nine times. Read data end 3 residues before the CDR3 end; the end is taken from the germline J gene. This sequence joins TRBV19 and TRBJ2-7; TRBD1 matches at 8 bases. The CDR3 loop spans 15 amino acids. With V trimmed by 3 bases and J by 1 base, 5 bases remained unmatched. Germline values: CDR1 LNHDA, CDR2 SQIVND (reference sequence). The CDR3 DNA, read in part, is TGTGCCAGTAGTATTCGGGGACAGGATTCCTACGAG. It yields the protein CASSIRGQDSYE. The whole CDR3 sequence is CASSIRGQDSYEQYF.

The CDR3 sequence: CASSLEGAAGYEQYF. The CDR3 bases that were read are TGTGCCAGCAGCTTAGAGGGAGCGGCCGGCTACGAG. The chain joins TRBV7-8 to TRBJ2-7; weak D call: TRBD2 (5 bases). Sequencing ends 3 residues short of the CDR3 end; the germline J gene provides the rest. Germline-derived CDR1 and CDR2 are SGHVS and FQNEAQ. The CDR3 has 15 amino acids. V was trimmed by 1 base and J by 3 bases, leaving 13 bases between them.

For this clone: The read ends 3 residues before the CDR3 terminus; that terminus is restored from the germline J gene. V usage is TRBV18 and J usage is TRBJ1-1; tentative D call: TRBD1 (6 bases). The CDR3 covers 15 residues. CDR1 is KGHSH and CDR2 is LQKENI in the germline V gene. V shed 2 bases and J shed 0 bases, with 10 bases lying between them. The CDR3 is CASSPRTEMNTEAFF. The sequenced part of the CDR3 DNA is TGTGCCAGCTCACCAAGGACAGAAATGAACACTGAA.

In this sample, this clone is large. The read is 3 residues too short to cover the CDR3 end, so that end is filled in from the germline J gene. The chain links TRBV18 to TRBJ2-5, with a weak D call TRBD2 (6 bases). Germline V CDR1 and CDR2: KGHSH, LQKENI. Trimming took off 4 bases at V and 0 bases at J, with 18 bases between the two ends. There are 17 residues in the CDR3. The CDR3 DNA, read in part, is TGTGCCAGCTCACGTGGCGGGGAGGCGGGCGACCAAGAGACC. Its translation: CASSRGGEAGDQET. The entire CDR3 sequence reads CASSRGGEAGDQETQYF.

This clone was found many times. The read terminates 3 residues ahead of where the CDR3 ends, so the germline J gene completes it. This chain links TRBV29-1 with TRBJ1-1, with 10 bases fitting TRBD1. Trimming took 4 bases from V and 0 from J; bases not matched to a gene: 8. The CDR3 runs 16 residues. The germline CDR1 and CDR2 sequences are SQVTM and ANQGSEA. The CDR3 loop reads CSVVLGDRGMNTEAFF. The covered CDR3 bases are TGCAGCGTTGTACTTGGGGACAGGGGCATGAACACTGAA.

Concerning this clone: The read ends 3 residues shy of where the CDR3 ends; the end is completed using the germline J gene. V and J are TRBV18 and TRBJ2-7, with D possibly being TRBD1 (5 bases). This CDR3 contains 13 residues. Germline V CDR1 and CDR2: KGHSH, LQKENI. V was shortened by 3 bases and J by 4 bases, with 10 bases between the two germline ends. This CDR3 is CASSPDSFYEQYF. CDR3 bases read: TGTGCCAGCTCACCCGACAGTTTTTACGAG.

This clone was seen more than once but under ten times. With the read ending 3 residues before the CDR3 end, the germline J gene is used to fill in that end. The chain carries TRBV30 and TRBJ1-1, with D maybe TRBD1 (5 bases). CDR1 GTSNPN and CDR2 SVGIG come from the germline V gene (reference sequence). This CDR3 has 11 amino acids. Deletions cut 2 bases from V and 7 bases from J, with 8 bases between. This CDR3 reads CAWSLDNEAFF. The CDR3 bases that were read are TGTGCCTGGAGTCTGGACAATGAA.

The table lists this clone with a few counts. The CDR3 is cut off 3 residues early in the read; its end comes from the germline J gene. The chain employs TRBV18 and TRBJ2-7, with TRBD1 matching 8 bases. In germline, CDR1 is KGHSH, CDR2 LQKENI. V lost 2 bases to trimming and J lost 3 bases; unmatched junction nucleotides: 6. The CDR3 is 15 residues long. Partial CDR3 DNA: TGTGCCAGCTCACCAAGGACAGGGCCCGACTACGAG. This codes for CASSPRTGPDYE. The complete CDR3 protein is CASSPRTGPDYEQYF.

This clone was seen more than once but under ten times. This CDR3 is CASSLRELRVSSYEQYF. The CDR3 DNA, read in part, is TGTGCCAGCTCCCTCAGGGAGCTCCGGGTTAGCTCCTACGAG. This chain uses TRBV18 with TRBJ2-7; D may correspond to TRBD1 or TRBD2 (5 bases each). The read gets to within 3 residues of the CDR3 end, and the germline J gene fills in the rest. The germline CDR1 and CDR2 sequences are KGHSH and LQKENI. V was shortened by 6 bases and J by 0 bases, with 21 bases between the two germline ends. The CDR3 extends over 17 amino acids.

The DNA read from the CDR3 is TGTGCCAGCAGCTCGGGACAGGGAAAGGGCGAG. Protein product: CASSSGQGKGE. From start to end, the CDR3 is CASSSGQGKGEQYF. The chain combines TRBV7-9 with TRBJ2-7; TRBD1 agrees at 9 bases. With the read ending 3 residues before the CDR3 end, the germline J gene is used to fill in that end. Germline V gene sequence: CDR1 SEHNR, CDR2 FQNEAQ (reference sequence). The CDR3 sequence is 14 residues long. With 4 bases clipped from V and 6 bases from J, the junction kept 7 bases outside the gene matches.

As to this clone: Coverage ceases 3 residues before the CDR3 finishes, and the germline J gene fills in the end. The chain links TRBV10-3 to TRBJ2-7, with 7 bases fitting TRBD1. The CDR3 spans 17 residues. V was pared by 3 bases and J by 4 bases, with 15 bases of the junction left unmatched. CDR1 and CDR2 from the germline V gene are ENHRY and SYGVKD. CDR3 region: CAISDFFRGRRRYEQYF. CDR3 DNA, as far as it was read: TGTGCCATCAGTGATTTTTTTAGGGGGCGGAGGAGGTACGAG.

The sample holds a few counts of this clone. Read coverage stops 3 residues before the CDR3 terminus; the germline J gene supplies the remainder. The chain recombines TRBV18 with TRBJ2-1; D is ambiguous. Trimming stripped 4 bases from V and 5 bases from J, with 15 bases between. This CDR3 comprises 15 residues. The V gene's germline CDR1 is KGHSH and CDR2 LQKENI. The CDR3: CASSLISTVDNEQFF. The CDR3 DNA, read in part, is TGTGCCAGCTCACTTATATCAACGGTCGACAATGAG.

This clone was picked up a small number of times. The read terminates 3 residues ahead of where the CDR3 ends, so the germline J gene completes it. The chain uses TRBV5-1 and TRBJ2-7; the match to TRBD1 covers 8 bases. V was pared by 4 bases and J by 2 bases, with 8 bases of the junction left unmatched. The germline V gene has CDR1 SGHRS and CDR2 YFSETQ. The CDR3 has 15 amino acids. The CDR3: CASSPNRGVTYEQYF. Partial CDR3 DNA: TGCGCCAGCAGCCCGAACAGGGGGGTCACCTACGAG.

Worth noting for this clone: The read ends 3 residues early relative to the CDR3; the germline J gene fills the gap. This chain uses TRBV29-1 with TRBJ1-5; no clear D. CDR3 length: 12 amino acids. CDR1 is SQVTM and CDR2 is ANQGSEA in the germline V gene. The V gene lost 6 bases and the J gene lost 1 base, with 7 bases spanning the gap. This CDR3 is CSVAGSNQPQHF. The CDR3 bases that were read are TGCAGCGTAGCGGGGAGCAATCAGCCC.

Comment on this clone: The CDR3 is cut off 3 residues early in the read; its end comes from the germline J gene. The rearrangement links TRBV19 to TRBJ1-1, with 8 bases aligning to TRBD1. Per germline, CDR1 LNHDA and CDR2 SQIVND (reference sequence). The ends lost 9 bases at V and 1 base at J; junction bases unmatched: 4. The CDR3 has 13 amino acids. The part of the CDR3 DNA that was read is TGTGCCAGCCAGGACAGGGCGAACACTGAA. This gives the protein CASQDRANTE. The full CDR3 reads CASQDRANTEAFF. Combining the CDR3 with reference TRBV19 and TRBJ1-1 gives the whole variable domain DGGITQSPKYLFRKEGQNVTLSCEQNLNHDAMYWYRQDPGQGLRLIYYSQIVNDFQKGDIAEGYSVSREKKESFPLTVTSAQKNPTAFYLCASQDRANTEAFFGQGTRLTVV.